The sequence of this T cell receptor beta chain was determined in a study of molecular identifiers for immune sequencing clone quantification. The CDR3 sequence is 15 residues long. Germline loops: CDR1 GTSNPN, CDR2 SVGIG (reference sequence). J lost 2 bases, V lost 0 bases, and 4 bases had no gene match. There are many counts of this clonotype. TCRdb recomputed calls from the PCR reads with MiXCR, one row per CDR3 protein. The sample lists approximately 590,000 distinct CDR3 sequences; 25% were seen once. The sample was naive CD8+ T cells from blood, with Jurkat cell RNA spiked in. Subset in this sample: FACS-sorted CD8+CD4-CCR7+CD45RA+ naive T cells. The TCR originated in a human donor in good health. Some libraries in this study had Jurkat cell RNA spiked in. The chain uses TRBV30 and TRBJ2-1; TRBD2 aligns across 7 bases. CDR3 protein: CAWSVLGTTYNEQFF. The CDR3, as DNA: TGTGCCTGGAGTGTACTCGGGACTACCTACAATGAGCAGTTCTTC.